These 25 T cell receptor beta chains came from one sample sequenced in a study of blood T cell repertoires in COVID-19. This table comes from immunoSEQ multiplex PCR, and its TCRdb copy is limited to in-frame clones, with some not included. This repertoire shows around 130,000 clones, more than 80% found once; its top ten account for 10% to 15%. The sample comprised peripheral blood. These TCRs come from a woman in her sixties with acute or convalescent COVID-19.

Ten or more counts support this clone. The genes are TRBV24-1 and TRBJ1-3; 10 nucleotides agree with TRBD1. Trimming cost V 3 bases and J 8 bases; bases outside gene matches: 6. Germline CDR1 and CDR2: KGHDR and SFDVKD. The CDR3 length is 15 residues. DNA for the CDR3: TGTGCCACCAGTGATGGGACAGGGGCCGGGGACACCATATATTTT. It codes for CATSDGTGAGDTIYF.

This clone is a singleton in its sample. The chain is built from TRBV24-1 and TRBJ2-3, with TRBD2 as a possible D gene (5 bases). Germline CDR1 and CDR2: KGHDR and SFDVKD. With 5 bases removed from V and 2 bases from J, the gap between germline ends came to 13 bases. The CDR3 contains 15 residues. CDR3 region: CATSAPLGFTDTQYF. As DNA, the CDR3 is TGTGCCACCAGTGCCCCACTAGGGTTCACAGATACGCAGTATTTT.

The CDR3 DNA reads TGTGCCAGCAGTCGTGGGGCCCCGGGACAGGGGAACGAGCAGTACTTC. Its protein product is CASSRGAPGQGNEQYF. The chain is built from TRBV2 and TRBJ2-7; 10 bases are a match to TRBD1. Germline loops: CDR1 SNHLY, CDR2 FYNNEI. V gave up 5 bases and J gave up 5 bases; unmatched junction bases: 12. The CDR3 sequence is 16 residues long. Looking up the rest from reference TRBV2 and TRBJ2-7 gives the full variable domain: EPEVTQTPSHQVTQMGQEVILRCVPISNHLYFYWYRQILGQKVEFLVSFYNNEISEKSEIFDDQFSVERPDGSNFTLKIRSTKLEDSAMYFCASSRGAPGQGNEQYFGPGTRLTVT.

The chain joins TRBV28 to TRBJ1-2, with 9 bases matching TRBD1. Germline V gene lookup returns CDR1 MDHEN and CDR2 SYDVKM. The CDR3 contains 12 residues. With V trimmed by 6 bases and J by 4 bases, 0 bases remained unmatched. CDR3: CASRGQGYGYTF. CDR3 nucleotide sequence: TGTGCCAGCAGGGGACAGGGCTATGGCTACACCTTC.

The CDR3 is CASSMSSEETQYF. CDR3 coding DNA: TGTGCCAGCAGCATGTCCTCCGAGGAGACCCAGTACTTC. The chain carries TRBV7-3 and TRBJ2-5; D unclear. This CDR3 is 13 amino acids long. Germline CDR1 reads SGHTA; CDR2 reads FQGTGA. V lost 5 bases to trimming and J lost 5 bases, with 12 bases between them.

For this clone: Relative to the germline gene, one junction end is altered; a read error may explain this. The rearrangement uses TRBV5-4 and TRBJ2-7, with a possible D match to TRBD2 (6 bases). Germline-derived CDR1 and CDR2 are SGHNT and YYREEE (reference sequence). This CDR3 has 14 amino acids. CDR3 residues: CASSSQIGGAGWDF. CDR3 DNA sequence: TGTGCCAGCAGCTCTCAGATCGGCGGGGCGGGGTGGGACTTC.

The V and J genes are TRBV19 and TRBJ1-2; 8 nucleotides agree with TRBD1. CDR3 length equals 16 residues. The V segment lost 3 bases and the J segment 0 bases; nucleotides outside the gene matches: 6. CDR1 and CDR2 from the germline V gene are LNHDA and SQIVND (reference sequence). The CDR3 loop reads CASSIGQGASNYGYTF. The DNA for the CDR3 is TGTGCCAGTAGTATTGGTCAGGGGGCCTCTAACTATGGCTACACCTTC. Full variable domain (rest looked up from reference TRBV19 and TRBJ1-2): DGGITQSPKYLFRKEGQNVTLSCEQNLNHDAMYWYRQDPGQGLRLIYYSQIVNDFQKGDIAEGYSVSREKKESFPLTVTSAQKNPTAFYLCASSIGQGASNYGYTFGSGTRLTVV.

The gene calls are TRBV10-3 and TRBJ1-1, with 10 bases identical to TRBD1. Germline V gives CDR1 ENHRY, CDR2 SYGVKD. Trimming took 6 bases from V and 8 from J; bases not matched to a gene: 3. This CDR3 spans 12 amino acids. The CDR3, as DNA: TGTGCCATCAGCCGACAGGGGGCGGAAGCTTTCTTT. It yields the protein CAISRQGAEAFF.

V and J are TRBV7-9 and TRBJ2-5; TRBD1 agrees at 7 bases. CDR3 length: 15 amino acids. Trimming took 5 bases from V and 0 from J; bases not matched to a gene: 6. The germline gives CDR1 SEHNR, CDR2 FQNEAQ (reference sequence). The CDR3 region is CASSLLGQNQETQYF. CDR3 DNA sequence: TGTGCCAGCAGCCTCCTGGGACAGAACCAAGAGACCCAGTACTTC.

The V gene is TRBV4-1, the J gene TRBJ1-5, with 9 bases that match TRBD1. The V gene's germline CDR1 is MGHRA and CDR2 YSYEKL. The ends lost 3 bases at V and 4 bases at J; junction bases unmatched: 10. The CDR3 is made up of 17 amino acids. CDR3 nucleotide sequence: TGCGCCAGCAGCCATATGACAGGGGGGGCCCCTAATCAGCCCCAGCATTTT. It yields the protein CASSHMTGGAPNQPQHF.

This clone has only one observation. V is TRBV10-2 and J is TRBJ1-1; 8 bases fit TRBD1. J was trimmed by 5 bases and V by 5 bases; bases with no gene match: 13. Germline assignment: CDR1 WSHSY and CDR2 SAAADI. This CDR3 comprises 16 residues. The CDR3 here is CASSTILWTGLTEAFF. The CDR3 coding sequence is TGCGCCAGCAGTACGATCCTCTGGACAGGGTTGACTGAAGCTTTCTTT.

J is TRBJ1-5 and V is TRBV12-5, with D possibly TRBD1 on 6 matching bases. CDR1 LGHNT and CDR2 FRNRAP come from the germline V gene. The CDR3 loop spans 15 amino acids. V gave up 1 base and J gave up 0 bases, with 7 bases separating them. Here the CDR3 DNA reads TGTGCTAGTGGTTTGGGGACAGCTAGCAATCAGCCCCAGCATTTT. Translated: CASGLGTASNQPQHF.

This clone was recorded only once. This chain connects TRBV3-1 (or the pseudogene TRBV3-2) to TRBJ1-3; D is uncertain. This CDR3 spans 13 amino acids. Germline CDR1 and CDR2: LGHDT and YNNKEL (reference sequence). Between the trimmed V and J ends, which lost 8 bases and 4 bases, there was a span of 12 bases. This CDR3 is CASCSYIGNTIYF. The DNA for the CDR3 is TGTGCCAGCTGTAGCTACATCGGAAACACCATATATTTT.

The rearrangement uses TRBV27 and TRBJ1-1; D uncertain. Trimming stripped 1 base from V and 7 bases from J, with 16 bases between. Looked up from germline, CDR1 is MNHEY and CDR2 is SMNVEV (reference sequence). There are 15 residues in the CDR3. CDR3 amino acids: CASSLFSPKTGEAFF. In DNA form, the CDR3 reads TGTGCCAGCAGTTTATTCAGTCCTAAAACGGGTGAAGCTTTCTTT.

The sample holds a few counts of this clone. The chain uses TRBV28 and TRBJ1-1; a possible D gene is TRBD1 (6 bases). CDR3 length equals 10 residues. Germline V gene lookup returns CDR1 MDHEN and CDR2 SYDVKM. Between the trimmed V and J ends, which lost 7 bases and 11 bases, there was a span of 11 bases. The CDR3 nucleotides are TGTGCCAGCATGGGGGCTGGGGCTTTCTTT. Translated, it gives CASMGAGAFF. The full variable domain, completed using reference TRBV28 and TRBJ1-1, is DVKVTQSSRYLVKRTGEKVFLECVQDMDHENMFWYRQDPGLGLRLIYFSYDVKMKEKGDIPEGYSVSREKKERFSLILESASTNQTSMYLCASMGAGAFFGQGTRLTVV.

This rearrangement joins TRBV2 to TRBJ1-5, with 7 nucleotides matching TRBD1. The V and J ends lost 6 bases and 4 bases, in that order; junction bases with no gene match: 3. Per the germline V gene, CDR1 is SNHLY and CDR2 is FYNNEI. This CDR3 has 13 residues. The CDR3, as DNA: TGTGCCAGCAGACAGGGGAGGAATCAGCCCCAGCATTTT. As protein: CASRQGRNQPQHF.

This clone appeared once. The rearrangement joins TRBV6-5 to TRBJ1-2, with TRBD1 matching over 8 bases. Germline V CDR1 and CDR2: MNHEY, SVGAGI. This CDR3 has 14 amino acids. V was clipped by 4 bases and J by 3 bases; unmatched bases: 4. The CDR3 is CASSFLTGDYGYTF. The CDR3 DNA is TGTGCCAGCAGTTTCCTGACAGGGGACTATGGCTACACCTTC.

The chain uses TRBV30 and TRBJ1-5, with TRBD1 matching over 7 bases. After removal of 1 base from V and 4 bases from J, the junction contained 4 bases not matched to a gene. Germline lookup yields CDR1 GTSNPN and CDR2 SVGIG (reference sequence). The CDR3 covers 14 residues. As DNA, the CDR3 is TGTGCCTGGAGTGGGGGCAGGGGGAATCAGCCCCAGCATTTT. Translating gives CAWSGGRGNQPQHF.

This clone was seen a handful of times. V gene TRBV5-6 combines with J gene TRBJ1-2; D is unclear. CDR3 length: 14 residues. CDR1 and CDR2 (germline): SGHDT, YYEEEE. V gave up 4 bases and J gave up 3 bases, with 13 bases separating them. This chain's CDR3 is CASSLRYRDYGYTF. The CDR3 DNA follows: TGTGCCAGCAGCCTCCGGTACCGCGACTATGGCTACACCTTC.

The chain's CDR3 is CASSKTGDSPLHF. The CDR3 DNA sequence: TGTGCCAGCAGTAAAACAGGGGATTCACCCCTCCACTTT. The V and J genes are TRBV27 and TRBJ1-6, with 7 bases aligning to TRBD1. The germline V gene has CDR1 MNHEY and CDR2 SMNVEV (reference sequence). V was clipped by 5 bases and J by 8 bases; unmatched bases: 3. CDR3 length equals 13 residues.

This chain links TRBV24-1 with TRBJ1-6; D is unresolved. Germline CDR1 reads KGHDR; CDR2 reads SFDVKD. The CDR3 is 11 residues long. The ends were cut back, 9 bases at V and 6 bases at J, with 5 bases in the middle. The CDR3 DNA reads TGTGCCACCCCATCTAATTCACCCCTCCACTTT. It is translated as CATPSNSPLHF.

The rearrangement uses TRBV19 and TRBJ2-4, with D perhaps TRBD1 (6 bases). The CDR3 contains 13 residues. Germline CDR1 reads LNHDA; CDR2 reads SQIVND (reference sequence). V was pared by 9 bases and J by 0 bases, with 9 bases between. CDR3 sequence (DNA): TGTGCCAGCGCAGGGGTAGCCAAAAACATTCAGTACTTC. Encoded protein: CASAGVAKNIQYF. Full variable domain (rest looked up from reference TRBV19 and TRBJ2-4): DGGITQSPKYLFRKEGQNVTLSCEQNLNHDAMYWYRQDPGQGLRLIYYSQIVNDFQKGDIAEGYSVSREKKESFPLTVTSAQKNPTAFYLCASAGVAKNIQYFGAGTRLSVL.

V is TRBV19 and J is TRBJ1-1, with D perhaps matching TRBD1 (6 bases). CDR3 size: 13 residues. Germline assignment: CDR1 LNHDA and CDR2 SQIVND (reference sequence). Trimming removed 6 bases at V and 5 bases at J, with 13 bases between. The CDR3 here is CASSLGRGTEAFF. CDR3 DNA sequence: TGTGCCAGTAGCCTCGGGAGGGGGACTGAAGCTTTCTTT. Filled out from reference TRBV19 and TRBJ1-1, the complete variable domain reads DGGITQSPKYLFRKEGQNVTLSCEQNLNHDAMYWYRQDPGQGLRLIYYSQIVNDFQKGDIAEGYSVSREKKESFPLTVTSAQKNPTAFYLCASSLGRGTEAFFGQGTRLTVV.

The rearrangement links TRBV6-2 or TRBV6-3 to TRBJ1-2; TRBD1 matches at 8 bases. This CDR3 has 13 residues. J lost 2 bases, V lost 5 bases, and 1 base had no gene match. Germline V lookup: CDR1 MNHEY, CDR2 SVGEGT. In nucleotides, the CDR3 is TGTGCCAGCAGTCGACAGGGGAACTATGGCTACACCTTC. Translation: CASSRQGNYGYTF.

The J gene is TRBJ2-6, the V gene TRBV18, with D possibly TRBD2 on 6 matching bases. Trimming shortened V by 0 bases and J by 4 bases, and 16 bases separated the two germline ends. Germline CDR1 and CDR2: KGHSH and LQKENI. This CDR3 region has 18 residues. CDR3 protein: CASSPPGLQVSGANVLTF. Written as DNA, the CDR3 is TGTGCCAGCTCACCACCGGGACTTCAGGTGAGCGGGGCCAACGTCCTGACTTTC.